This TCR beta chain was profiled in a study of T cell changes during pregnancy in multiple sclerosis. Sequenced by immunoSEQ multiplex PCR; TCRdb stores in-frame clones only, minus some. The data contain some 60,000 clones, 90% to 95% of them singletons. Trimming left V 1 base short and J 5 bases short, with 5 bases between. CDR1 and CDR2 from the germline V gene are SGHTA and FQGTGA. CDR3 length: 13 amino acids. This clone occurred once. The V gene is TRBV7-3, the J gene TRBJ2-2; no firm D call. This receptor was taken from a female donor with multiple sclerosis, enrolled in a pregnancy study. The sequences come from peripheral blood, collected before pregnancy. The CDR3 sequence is CASSLRRTGELFF. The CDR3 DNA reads TGTGCCAGCAGCTTAAGGCGGACCGGGGAGCTGTTTTTT.